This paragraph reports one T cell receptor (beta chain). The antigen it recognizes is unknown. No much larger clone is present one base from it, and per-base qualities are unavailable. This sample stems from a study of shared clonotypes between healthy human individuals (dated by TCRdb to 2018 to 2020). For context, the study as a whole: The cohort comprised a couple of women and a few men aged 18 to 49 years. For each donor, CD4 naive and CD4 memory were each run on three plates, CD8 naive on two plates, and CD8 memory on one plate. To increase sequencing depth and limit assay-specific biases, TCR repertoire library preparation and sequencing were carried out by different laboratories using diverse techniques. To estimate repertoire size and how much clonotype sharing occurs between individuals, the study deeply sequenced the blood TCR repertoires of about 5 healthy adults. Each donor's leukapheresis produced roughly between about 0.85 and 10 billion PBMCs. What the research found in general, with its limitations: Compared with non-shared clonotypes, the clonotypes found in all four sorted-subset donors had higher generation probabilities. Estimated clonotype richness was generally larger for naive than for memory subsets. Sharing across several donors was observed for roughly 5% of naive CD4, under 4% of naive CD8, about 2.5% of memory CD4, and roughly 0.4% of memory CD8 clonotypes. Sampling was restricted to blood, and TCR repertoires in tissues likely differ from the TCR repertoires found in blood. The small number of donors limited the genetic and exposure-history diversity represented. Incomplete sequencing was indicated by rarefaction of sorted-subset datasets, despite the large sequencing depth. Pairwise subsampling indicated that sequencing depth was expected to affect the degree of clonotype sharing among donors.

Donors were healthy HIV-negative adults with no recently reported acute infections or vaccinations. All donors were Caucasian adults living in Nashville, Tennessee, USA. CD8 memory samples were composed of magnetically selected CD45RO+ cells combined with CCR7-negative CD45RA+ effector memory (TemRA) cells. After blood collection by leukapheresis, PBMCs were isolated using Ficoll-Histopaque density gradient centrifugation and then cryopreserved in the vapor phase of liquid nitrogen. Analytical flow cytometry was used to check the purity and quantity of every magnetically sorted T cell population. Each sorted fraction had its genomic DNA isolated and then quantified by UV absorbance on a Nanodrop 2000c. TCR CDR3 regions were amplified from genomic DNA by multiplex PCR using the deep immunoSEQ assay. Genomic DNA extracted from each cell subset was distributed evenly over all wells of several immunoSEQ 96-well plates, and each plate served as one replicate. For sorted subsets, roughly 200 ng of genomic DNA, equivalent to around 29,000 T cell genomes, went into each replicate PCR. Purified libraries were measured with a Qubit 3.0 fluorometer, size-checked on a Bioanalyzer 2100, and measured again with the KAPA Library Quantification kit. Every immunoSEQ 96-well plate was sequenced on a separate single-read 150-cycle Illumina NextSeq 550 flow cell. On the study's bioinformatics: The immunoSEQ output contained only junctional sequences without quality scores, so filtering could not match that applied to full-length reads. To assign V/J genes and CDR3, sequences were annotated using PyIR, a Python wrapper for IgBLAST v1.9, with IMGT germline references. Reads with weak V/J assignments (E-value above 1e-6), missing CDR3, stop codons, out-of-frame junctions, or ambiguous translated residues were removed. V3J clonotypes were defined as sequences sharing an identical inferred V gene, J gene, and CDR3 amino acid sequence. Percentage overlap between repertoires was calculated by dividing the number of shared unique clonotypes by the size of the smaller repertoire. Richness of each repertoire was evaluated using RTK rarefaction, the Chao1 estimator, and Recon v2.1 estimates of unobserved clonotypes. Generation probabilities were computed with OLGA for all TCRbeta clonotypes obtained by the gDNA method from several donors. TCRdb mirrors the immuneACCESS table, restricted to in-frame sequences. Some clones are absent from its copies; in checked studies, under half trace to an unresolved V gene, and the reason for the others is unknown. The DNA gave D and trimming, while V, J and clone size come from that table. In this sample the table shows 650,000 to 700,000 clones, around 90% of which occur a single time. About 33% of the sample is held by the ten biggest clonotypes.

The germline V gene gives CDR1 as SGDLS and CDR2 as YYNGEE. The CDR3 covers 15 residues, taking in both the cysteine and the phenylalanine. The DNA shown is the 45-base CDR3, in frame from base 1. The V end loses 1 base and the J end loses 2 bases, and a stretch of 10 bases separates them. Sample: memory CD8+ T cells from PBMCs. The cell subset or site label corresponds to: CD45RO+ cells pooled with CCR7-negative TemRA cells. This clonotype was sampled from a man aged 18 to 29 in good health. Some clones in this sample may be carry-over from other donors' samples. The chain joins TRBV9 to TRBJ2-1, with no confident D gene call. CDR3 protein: CASSVRLGTYNEQFF. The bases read TGTGCCAGCAGCGTACGGCTAGGGACCTACAATGAGCAGTTCTTC.